The 4 T cell receptor beta chains reported below all come from one sample, sequenced in a study of cytomegalovirus exposure and HLA in healthy donors. A multiplex PCR was run with 60 Vbeta primers and 13 Jbeta primers. Data came from immunoSEQ multiplex PCR; TCRdb stores just in-frame clones and leaves some out. Among about 180,000 clones listed, 75% to 85% were seen once. The source material was PBMCs. The receptors were sampled from a man younger than 35 in good health and CMV-seronegative.

The rearrangement joins TRBV5-4 to TRBJ2-7; D perhaps matches TRBD1 (6 bases). The CDR3 consists of 15 residues. The V end lost 4 bases, the J end lost 5 bases, and 19 bases lay between the germline ends. Per the germline V gene, CDR1 is SGHNT and CDR2 is YYREEE (reference sequence). The CDR3 reads CASSPRRRTEDEQYF. DNA for the CDR3: TGTGCCAGCAGCCCACGCCGGCGGACAGAGGACGAGCAGTACTTC.

CDR3 protein: CASSLGQGGAAEQYF. For the CDR3, the DNA is TGTGCCAGCAGCTTAGGACAGGGGGGTGCAGCCGAGCAGTACTTC. This rearrangement joins TRBV13 to TRBJ2-7; 8 bases line up with TRBD1. After removal of 0 bases from V and 6 bases from J, the junction contained 7 bases not matched to a gene. The length of the CDR3 is 15 residues. CDR1 and CDR2 from the germline V gene are PRHDT and FYEKMQ (reference sequence).

Only one count was recorded for this clone. The V and J genes are TRBV19 and TRBJ1-5; D is perhaps TRBD1 (6 bases). Germline V gene sequence: CDR1 LNHDA, CDR2 SQIVND (reference sequence). Deletions cut 6 bases from V and 0 bases from J, with 24 bases between. The CDR3 has 19 amino acids. The CDR3 coding sequence is TGTGCCAGTAGCACCCATAAGAGTGGGGGCCACGATAGCAATCAGCCCCAGCATTTT. This encodes CASSTHKSGGHDSNQPQHF. The full variable domain, in which reference TRBV19 and TRBJ1-5 provide the parts outside the CDR3, is DGGITQSPKYLFRKEGQNVTLSCEQNLNHDAMYWYRQDPGQGLRLIYYSQIVNDFQKGDIAEGYSVSREKKESFPLTVTSAQKNPTAFYLCASSTHKSGGHDSNQPQHFGDGTRLSIL.

For the CDR3, the DNA is TGTGCCAGCAGCTTAGCGACAGGGGGCAAAAACATTCAGTACTTC. Translation gives CASSLATGGKNIQYF. The chain has TRBV7-9 and TRBJ2-4, with 9 bases identical to TRBD1. The CDR3 has 15 residues. After removal of 0 bases from V and 3 bases from J, the junction contained 0 bases not matched to a gene. Germline loops: CDR1 SEHNR, CDR2 FQNEAQ (reference sequence).